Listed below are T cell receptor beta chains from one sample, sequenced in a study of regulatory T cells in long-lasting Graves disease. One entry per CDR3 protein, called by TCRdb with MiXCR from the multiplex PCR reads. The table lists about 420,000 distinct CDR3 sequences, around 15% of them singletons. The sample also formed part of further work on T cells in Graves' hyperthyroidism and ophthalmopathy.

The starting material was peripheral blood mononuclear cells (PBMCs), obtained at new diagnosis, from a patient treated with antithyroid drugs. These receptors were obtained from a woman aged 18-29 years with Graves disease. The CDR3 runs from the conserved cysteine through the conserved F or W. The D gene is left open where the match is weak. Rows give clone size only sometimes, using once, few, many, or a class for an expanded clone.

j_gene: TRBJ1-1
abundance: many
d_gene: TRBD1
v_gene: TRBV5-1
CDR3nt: TGTGCCAGCAGTTTAAGGACAGGGCTGAACACTGAAGCTTTCTTT
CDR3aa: CASSLRTGLNTEAFF

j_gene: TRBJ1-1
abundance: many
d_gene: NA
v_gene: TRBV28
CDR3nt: TGTGCCAGCAGTCGTTACACAATGAACACTGAAGCTTTCTTT
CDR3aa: CASSRYTMNTEAFF

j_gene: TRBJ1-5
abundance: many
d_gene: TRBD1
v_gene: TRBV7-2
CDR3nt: TGTGCCAGCAGCCGGACAGGGGATTCGCCCCAGCATTTT
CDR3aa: CASSRTGDSPQHF

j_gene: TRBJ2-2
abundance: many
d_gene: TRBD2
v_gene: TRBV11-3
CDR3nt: TGTGCCAGCAGGGGACTAGCGGAATACACCGGGGAGCTGTTTTTT
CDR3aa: CASRGLAEYTGELFF

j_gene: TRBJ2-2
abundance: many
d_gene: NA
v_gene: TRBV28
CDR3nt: TGTGCCAGCAGTTCAGTAAGGGAGCTGTTTTTT
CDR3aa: CASSSVRELFF

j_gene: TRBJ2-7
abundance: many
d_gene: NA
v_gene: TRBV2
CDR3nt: TGTGCCAGCAGTGAGGGAGCCCGTATGGGGGGCTCCTACGAGCAGTACTTC
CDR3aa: CASSEGARMGGSYEQYF

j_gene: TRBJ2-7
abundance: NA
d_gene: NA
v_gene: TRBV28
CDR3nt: TGTGCCAGCAGTTTAATCGAACAGAGCCTTTCCTACGAGCAGTACTTC
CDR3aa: CASSLIEQSLSYEQYF

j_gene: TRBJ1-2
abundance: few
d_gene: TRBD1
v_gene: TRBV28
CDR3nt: TGTGCCAGCAGTTTAATGTTTGGGACAGGGTTGTTCGGCTACACCTTC
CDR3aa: CASSLMFGTGLFGYTF

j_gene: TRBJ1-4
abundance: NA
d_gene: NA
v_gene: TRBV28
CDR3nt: TGTGCCAGCAGCCGGTTACCCTTGGGGGAAAAACTGTTTTTT
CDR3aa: CASSRLPLGEKLFF

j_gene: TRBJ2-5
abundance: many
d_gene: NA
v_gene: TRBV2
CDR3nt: TGTGCCAGCAGTGCGAACCCCTTAGAGGCCCAGTACTTC
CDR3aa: CASSANPLEAQYF

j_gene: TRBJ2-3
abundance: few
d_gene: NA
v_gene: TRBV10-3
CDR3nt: TGTGCCATCAGTGAATTGCTGCCCACAGATACGCAGTATTTT
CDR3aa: CAISELLPTDTQYF

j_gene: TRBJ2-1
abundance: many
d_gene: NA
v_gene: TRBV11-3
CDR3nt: TGTGCCAGCAGCTTAGGAATCCGCAGGGACTACAATGAGCAGTTCTTC
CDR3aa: CASSLGIRRDYNEQFF

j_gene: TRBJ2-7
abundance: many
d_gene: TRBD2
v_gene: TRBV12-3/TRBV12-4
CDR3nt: TGTGCCAGCAGTTTAAGCGGGAGTAGTGCCTACGAGCAGTACTTC
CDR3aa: CASSLSGSSAYEQYF

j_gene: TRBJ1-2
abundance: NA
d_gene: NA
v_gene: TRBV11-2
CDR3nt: TGTGCCAGCAGCCCAGAAGGGGGACCGAGCTATGGCTACACCTTC
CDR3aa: CASSPEGGPSYGYTF

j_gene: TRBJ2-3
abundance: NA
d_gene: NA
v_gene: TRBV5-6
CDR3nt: TGTGCCAGCAGCCGGTCTTCCCTCCCACACTATACGCAGTATTTT
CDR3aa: CASSRSSLPHYTQYF

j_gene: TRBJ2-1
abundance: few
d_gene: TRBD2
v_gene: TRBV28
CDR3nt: TGTGCCAGCAGACTAGCGGGAGAGACCTACAATGAGCAGTTCTTC
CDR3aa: CASRLAGETYNEQFF

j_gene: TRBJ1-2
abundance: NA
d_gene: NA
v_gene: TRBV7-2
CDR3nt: TGTGCCAGCAGCGTCCCGGGGACCTATGGCTACACCTTC
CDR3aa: CASSVPGTYGYTF

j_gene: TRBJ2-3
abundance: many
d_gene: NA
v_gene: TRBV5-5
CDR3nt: TGTGCCAGCAGCTTGGTGGGGGCTTGGACAGATACGCAGTATTTT
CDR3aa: CASSLVGAWTDTQYF

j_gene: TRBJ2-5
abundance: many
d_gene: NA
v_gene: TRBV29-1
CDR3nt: TGCAGCGTTGTAGGGTGGCAGGGTCAAGAGACCCAGTACTTC
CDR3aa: CSVVGWQGQETQYF

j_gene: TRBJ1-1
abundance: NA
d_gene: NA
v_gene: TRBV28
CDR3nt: TGTGCCAGCAGTGCCTCCATCTCCAACACTGAAGCTTTCTTT
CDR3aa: CASSASISNTEAFF

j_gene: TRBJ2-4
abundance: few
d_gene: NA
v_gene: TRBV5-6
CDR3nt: TGTGCCAGCAGCTTGGAAGCAAACATTCAGTACTTC
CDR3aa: CASSLEANIQYF

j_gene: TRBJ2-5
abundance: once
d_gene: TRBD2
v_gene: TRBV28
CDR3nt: TGTGCCAGCAGTTTTCTAGCGGAAGAGACCCAGTACTTC
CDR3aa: CASSFLAEETQYF

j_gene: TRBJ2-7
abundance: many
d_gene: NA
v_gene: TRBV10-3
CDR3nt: TGTGCCATCAGTGAGATCTCCTACGAGCAGTACTTC
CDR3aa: CAISEISYEQYF

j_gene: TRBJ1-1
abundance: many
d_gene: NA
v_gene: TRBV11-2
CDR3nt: TGTGCCAGCAGCCCACCAAGGATGCTCACTGAAGCTTTCTTT
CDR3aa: CASSPPRMLTEAFF

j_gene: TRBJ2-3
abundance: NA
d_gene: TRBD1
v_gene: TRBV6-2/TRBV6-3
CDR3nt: TGTGCCAGCAGTGACTTGACAGGGGTCGATTCTTTT
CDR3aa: CASSDLTGVDSF

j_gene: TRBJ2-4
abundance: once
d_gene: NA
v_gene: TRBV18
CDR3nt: TGTGCCAGCTCACCACAGAGAGCCAAAAACATTCAGTACTTC
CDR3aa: CASSPQRAKNIQYF

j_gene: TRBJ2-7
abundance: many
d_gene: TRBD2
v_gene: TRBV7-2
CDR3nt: TGTGCCAGCAGCTTAATGCTAGCGGGAGAGGGGGAGCAGTACTTC
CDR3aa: CASSLMLAGEGEQYF

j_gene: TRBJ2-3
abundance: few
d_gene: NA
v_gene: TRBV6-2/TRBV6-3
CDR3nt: TGTGCCAGCAGTGTTGAGAGTATTGATACGCAGTATTTT
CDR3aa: CASSVESIDTQYF

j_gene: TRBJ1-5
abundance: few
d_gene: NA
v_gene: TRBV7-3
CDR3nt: TGTGCCAGCAGCTTAAATACCAATCAGCCCCAGCATTTT
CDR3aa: CASSLNTNQPQHF

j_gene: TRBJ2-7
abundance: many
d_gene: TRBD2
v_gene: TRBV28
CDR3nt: TGTGCCACCCGGGGACTAGCGGGTCTACCCTCCTACGAGCAGTACTTC
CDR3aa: CATRGLAGLPSYEQYF

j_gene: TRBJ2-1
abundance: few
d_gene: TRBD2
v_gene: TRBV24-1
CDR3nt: TGTGCCACCAGTGATTTTCCGGGAGGGCCGAGTGAGCAGTTCTTC
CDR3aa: CATSDFPGGPSEQFF

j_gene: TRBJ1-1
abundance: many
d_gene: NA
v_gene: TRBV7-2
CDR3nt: TGTGCCAGCACACCCCTCTCCCCAGGCGGGTACACTGAAGCTTTCTTT
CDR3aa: CASTPLSPGGYTEAFF

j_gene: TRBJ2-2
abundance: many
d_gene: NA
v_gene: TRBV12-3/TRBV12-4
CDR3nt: TGTGCCAGCAGCAGAGGATTTGGCGGGGAGCTGTTTTTT
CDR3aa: CASSRGFGGELFF

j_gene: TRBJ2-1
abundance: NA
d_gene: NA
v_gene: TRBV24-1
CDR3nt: TGTGCCACCAGTGGCGCAGTTAGGGAAAGGAATGAGCAGTTCTTC
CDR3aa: CATSGAVRERNEQFF

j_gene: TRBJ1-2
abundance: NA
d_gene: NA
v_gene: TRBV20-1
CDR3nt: TGCAGTGCTAAGGCCCCGGACGGAGCTAACTATGGCTACACCTTC
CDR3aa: CSAKAPDGANYGYTF

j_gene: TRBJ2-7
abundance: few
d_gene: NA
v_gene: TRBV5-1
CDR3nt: TGCGCCAGCAGCCCGAAGACCCCCACCAGAAATCTCTTGTACGAGCAGTACTTC
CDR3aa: CASSPKTPTRNLLYEQYF

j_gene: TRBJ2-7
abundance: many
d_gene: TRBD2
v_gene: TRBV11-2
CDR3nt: TGTGCCAGCAGCCCAAGACTAGCGGGAGACGAGCAGTACTTC
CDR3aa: CASSPRLAGDEQYF

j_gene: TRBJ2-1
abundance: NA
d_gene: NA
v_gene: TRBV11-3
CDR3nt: TGTGCCAGCAGCTTAGGGCAGGGTAAGGGCAATGAGCAGTTCTTC
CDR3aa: CASSLGQGKGNEQFF

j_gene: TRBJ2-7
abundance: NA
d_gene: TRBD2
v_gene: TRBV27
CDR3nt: TGTGCCAGCAGTCCCCCGAGCGGGGGAGGTGAGCAGTACTTC
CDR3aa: CASSPPSGGGEQYF

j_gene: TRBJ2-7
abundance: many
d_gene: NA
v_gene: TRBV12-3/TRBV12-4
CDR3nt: TGTGCCAGCACCCAGGGTAATGGCAGGTACGAGCAGTACTTC
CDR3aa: CASTQGNGRYEQYF

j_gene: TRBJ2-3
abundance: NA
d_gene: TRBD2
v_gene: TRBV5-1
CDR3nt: TGCGCCAGCACCGCCCTGGCGGGAGGCACAGATACGCAGTATTTT
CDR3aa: CASTALAGGTDTQYF

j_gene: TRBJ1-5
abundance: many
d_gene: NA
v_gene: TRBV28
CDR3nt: TGTGCCAGCAGTTACGTTAATAGCAATCAGCCCCAGCATTTT
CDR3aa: CASSYVNSNQPQHF

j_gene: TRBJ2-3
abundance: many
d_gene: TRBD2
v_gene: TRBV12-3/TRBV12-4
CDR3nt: TGTGCCAGCAGGGTAGCGGGAGGAAGCACAGATACGCAGTATTTT
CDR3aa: CASRVAGGSTDTQYF

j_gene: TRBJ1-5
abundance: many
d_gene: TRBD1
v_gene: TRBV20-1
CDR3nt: TGCAGTGCTAAACCAGACAGGGGAGGTCATCAGCCCCAGCATTTT
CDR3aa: CSAKPDRGGHQPQHF

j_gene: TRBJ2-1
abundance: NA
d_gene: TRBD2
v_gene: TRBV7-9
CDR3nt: TGTGCCAGCAGCAGAGTAGCGGGAGATCGGTATAATGAGCAGTTCTTC
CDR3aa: CASSRVAGDRYNEQFF

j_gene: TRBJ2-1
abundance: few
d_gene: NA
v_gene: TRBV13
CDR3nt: TGTGCCAGCAGCCCCCTCAAGGAGGTTGGAGTGGGTTCCTACAATGAGCAGTTCTTC
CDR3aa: CASSPLKEVGVGSYNEQFF

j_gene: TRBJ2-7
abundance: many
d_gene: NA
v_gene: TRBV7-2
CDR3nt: TGTGCCAGCAGCTCCCTGCGCCTAGCCTACGAGCAGTACTTC
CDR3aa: CASSSLRLAYEQYF

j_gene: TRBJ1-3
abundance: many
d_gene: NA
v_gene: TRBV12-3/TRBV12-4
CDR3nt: TGTGCCAGCAGCGAAATGGGAGGTTCTGGAAACACCATATATTTT
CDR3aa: CASSEMGGSGNTIYF

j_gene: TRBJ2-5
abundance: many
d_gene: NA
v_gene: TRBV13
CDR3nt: TGTGCCAGCAGCTTAGGACAGGGATTGTATGAAGAGACCCAGTACTTC
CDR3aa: CASSLGQGLYEETQYF

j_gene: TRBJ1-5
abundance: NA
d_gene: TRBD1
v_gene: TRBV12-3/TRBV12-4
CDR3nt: TGTGCCAGCAGCGACCGGACAGGGGCGAGGGCTCAGCCCCAGCATTTT
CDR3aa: CASSDRTGARAQPQHF

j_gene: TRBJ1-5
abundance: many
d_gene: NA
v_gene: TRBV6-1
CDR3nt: TGTGCCAGCAAGGACCTTAACAGTCGCAATCAGCCCCAGCATTTT
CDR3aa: CASKDLNSRNQPQHF

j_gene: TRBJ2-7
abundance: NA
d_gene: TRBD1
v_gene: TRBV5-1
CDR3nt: TGCGCCAGCAGCTTCGGGGGACAGGGGGTATACGAGCAGTACTTC
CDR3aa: CASSFGGQGVYEQYF

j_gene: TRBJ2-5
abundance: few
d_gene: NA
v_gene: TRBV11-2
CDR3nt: TGTGCCAGCGCGACGGGCGGTCGGGAGACCCAGTACTTC
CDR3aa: CASATGGRETQYF

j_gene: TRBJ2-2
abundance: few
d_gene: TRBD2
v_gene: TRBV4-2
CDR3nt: TGTGCCAGCAGCCGAGGGCTAGCGGGAGACACCGGGGAGCTGTTTTTT
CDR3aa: CASSRGLAGDTGELFF

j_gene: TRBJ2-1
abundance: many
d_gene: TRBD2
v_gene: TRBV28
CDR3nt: TGTGCCAGCGGGCGAGCGGGAGCTTACAATGAGCAGTTCTTC
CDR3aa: CASGRAGAYNEQFF

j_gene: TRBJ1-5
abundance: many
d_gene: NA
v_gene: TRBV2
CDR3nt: TGTGCCAGCAGCATGACAGCCAGCAATCAGCCCCAGCATTTT
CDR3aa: CASSMTASNQPQHF

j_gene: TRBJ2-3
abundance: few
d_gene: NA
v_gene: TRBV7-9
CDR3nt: TGTGCCAGCAGCTCAGGATTATCTGGACAGTCCACAGATACGCAGTATTTT
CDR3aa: CASSSGLSGQSTDTQYF

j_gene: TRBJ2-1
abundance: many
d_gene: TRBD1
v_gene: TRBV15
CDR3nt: TGTGCCACCAGCAGAGCTCCTCCGGGACAGGGGGCCAATGAGCAGTTCTTC
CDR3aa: CATSRAPPGQGANEQFF